A single sample is the source of the 8 T cell receptor beta chains below, sequenced in a study of control samples from healthy donors and cancer patients. Produced via immunoSEQ multiplex PCR; TCRdb's table is partial and in-frame only. The sample contains about 88,000 clones, just over 90% of which appear only once. The sequenced sample consisted of blood. These receptors all stem from a man aged 18 to 29 in good health.

The CDR3 reads CSVEDRPPWDGNYGYTF. The CDR3 region has the DNA TGCAGCGTTGAAGACCGTCCCCCCTGGGACGGAAACTATGGCTACACCTTC. The rearrangement joins TRBV29-1 to TRBJ1-2; possibly TRBD1 for D (5 bases). The CDR3 is made up of 17 amino acids. Trimming stripped 0 bases from V and 2 bases from J, with 19 bases between. The germline V gene has CDR1 SQVTM and CDR2 ANQGSEA. Looking up the rest from reference TRBV29-1 and TRBJ1-2 gives the full variable domain: SAVISQKPSRDICQRGTSLTIQCQVDSQVTMMFWYRQQPGQSLTLIATANQGSEATYESGFVIDKFPISRPNLTFSTLTVSNMSPEDSSIYLCSVEDRPPWDGNYGYTFGSGTRLTVV.

J is TRBJ2-2 and V is TRBV2, with unresolved D. The germline gives CDR1 SNHLY, CDR2 FYNNEI. Trimming cost V 4 bases and J 6 bases, with 6 bases left between them. The length of the CDR3 is 12 residues. CDR3 in amino acids: CASSGLPGELFF. As DNA, the CDR3 is TGTGCCAGCAGTGGGCTTCCCGGGGAGCTGTTTTTT.

The CDR3 protein is CASGWDGTGDNQPQHF. CDR3 nucleotide sequence: TGTGCTAGTGGTTGGGATGGGACAGGCGACAATCAGCCCCAGCATTTT. The chain uses TRBV12-5 and TRBJ1-5, with 8 bases identical to TRBD1. The CDR3 is made up of 16 amino acids. After removal of 4 bases from V and 3 bases from J, the junction contained 8 bases not matched to a gene. Per germline, CDR1 LGHNT and CDR2 FRNRAP.

The V gene is TRBV4-1, the J gene TRBJ1-2; D unresolved. This CDR3 region has 13 residues. Germline loops: CDR1 MGHRA, CDR2 YSYEKL. Deletions cut 0 bases from V and 4 bases from J, with 6 bases between. The CDR3 loop reads CASSQDSRYGYTF. CDR3 sequence (DNA): TGCGCCAGCAGCCAAGACAGCCGCTATGGCTACACCTTC.

The chain carries TRBV12-5 and TRBJ2-2; possible D gene TRBD1, 6 bases. Germline V gene lookup returns CDR1 LGHNT and CDR2 FRNRAP. CDR3 size: 13 residues. CDR3 sequence reads: CAADTGMSGELFF. The DNA of the CDR3 is TGTGCGGCAGACACAGGGATGTCCGGGGAGCTGTTTTTT.

The chain has TRBV6-6 and TRBJ1-1; maybe TRBD1 (6 bases). Per the germline V gene, CDR1 is MNHNY and CDR2 is SVGAGI (reference sequence). CDR3 length: 13 residues. V was shortened by 2 bases and J by 4 bases, with 8 bases between the two germline ends. CDR3 protein: CASSYTGSTEAFF. CDR3 bases: TGTGCCAGCAGTTACACAGGGAGCACTGAAGCTTTCTTT.

The chain employs TRBV2 and TRBJ2-3; D is possibly TRBD2 (6 bases). The CDR3 covers 16 residues. Deletions cut 4 bases from V and 0 bases from J, with 14 bases between. Germline lookup yields CDR1 SNHLY and CDR2 FYNNEI. CDR3 amino acids: CASSGLADTSTDTQYF. As DNA, the CDR3 is TGTGCCAGCAGTGGGTTAGCGGATACTAGCACAGATACGCAGTATTTT.

The chain joins TRBV15 to TRBJ2-5; D is possibly TRBD2 (5 bases). CDR1 and CDR2 (germline): LNHNV, YYDKDF (reference sequence). The CDR3 runs 15 residues. V was pared by 4 bases and J by 4 bases, with 16 bases between. CDR3 region: CATSIYGLAGETQYF. CDR3 DNA sequence: TGTGCCACCAGCATTTACGGACTGGCGGGAGAGACCCAGTACTTC.